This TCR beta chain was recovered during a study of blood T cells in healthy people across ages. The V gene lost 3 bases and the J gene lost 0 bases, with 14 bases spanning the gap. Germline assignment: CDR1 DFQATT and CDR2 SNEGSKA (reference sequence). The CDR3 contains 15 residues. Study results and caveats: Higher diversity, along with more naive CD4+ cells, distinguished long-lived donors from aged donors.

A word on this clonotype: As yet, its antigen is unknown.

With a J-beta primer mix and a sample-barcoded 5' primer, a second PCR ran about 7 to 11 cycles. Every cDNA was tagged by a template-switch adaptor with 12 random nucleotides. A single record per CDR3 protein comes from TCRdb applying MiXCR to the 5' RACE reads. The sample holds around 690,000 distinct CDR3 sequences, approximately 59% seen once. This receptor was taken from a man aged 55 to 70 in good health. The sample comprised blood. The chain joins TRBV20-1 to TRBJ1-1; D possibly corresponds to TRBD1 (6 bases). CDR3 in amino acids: CSARQGKNMNTEAFF. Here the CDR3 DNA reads TGCAGTGCTAGGCAGGGGAAGAATATGAACACTGAAGCTTTCTTT.